The next 3 T cell receptor beta chains were all read from a single sample in a study of shared clonotypes between healthy human individuals. The assay was immunoSEQ multiplex PCR, and TCRdb's table has in-frame clones only and misses some. The sample includes some 2,500,000 clones, approximately 93% of them seen just once. Specimen: naive CD4+ T cells from PBMCs. This sample's subset: CD45RA+ positively selected. The receptors come from a man between 18 and 29 years old in good health. Some clones in this sample may be carry-over from other donors' samples.

A note on this clone: Additional DNA sequences in this sample encode the identical CDR3. The rearrangement joins TRBV28 to TRBJ2-5; D remains unclear. Deletions cut 2 bases from V and 5 bases from J, with 6 bases between. CDR3 length equals 12 residues. CDR1 and CDR2 from the germline V gene are MDHEN and SYDVKM. The CDR3 DNA is TGTGCCAGCAGTTTAGGTTGGGAGACCCAGTACTTC. Its protein product is CASSLGWETQYF.

The gene calls are TRBV5-1 and TRBJ2-2; D tentatively reads TRBD1 or TRBD2 (5 bases each). Trimming took 0 bases from V and 4 from J, leaving 16 bases between them. The V gene's germline CDR1 is SGHRS and CDR2 YFSETQ. The CDR3 consists of 17 residues. The CDR3 protein is CASSLEGQSRGTGELFF. The CDR3 nucleotides are TGCGCCAGCAGCTTGGAGGGGCAAAGTCGGGGCACCGGGGAGCTGTTTTTT.

Concerning this clone: Other nucleotide sequences in the sample specify the same CDR3. The chain uses TRBV18 and TRBJ2-4; D gene unclear. Per germline, CDR1 KGHSH and CDR2 LQKENI. Deletions cut 2 bases from V and 1 base from J, with 6 bases between. The CDR3 covers 14 residues. CDR3 amino acids: CASSPGLAKNIQYF. CDR3 in DNA: TGTGCCAGCTCACCAGGGTTGGCCAAAAACATTCAGTACTTC.